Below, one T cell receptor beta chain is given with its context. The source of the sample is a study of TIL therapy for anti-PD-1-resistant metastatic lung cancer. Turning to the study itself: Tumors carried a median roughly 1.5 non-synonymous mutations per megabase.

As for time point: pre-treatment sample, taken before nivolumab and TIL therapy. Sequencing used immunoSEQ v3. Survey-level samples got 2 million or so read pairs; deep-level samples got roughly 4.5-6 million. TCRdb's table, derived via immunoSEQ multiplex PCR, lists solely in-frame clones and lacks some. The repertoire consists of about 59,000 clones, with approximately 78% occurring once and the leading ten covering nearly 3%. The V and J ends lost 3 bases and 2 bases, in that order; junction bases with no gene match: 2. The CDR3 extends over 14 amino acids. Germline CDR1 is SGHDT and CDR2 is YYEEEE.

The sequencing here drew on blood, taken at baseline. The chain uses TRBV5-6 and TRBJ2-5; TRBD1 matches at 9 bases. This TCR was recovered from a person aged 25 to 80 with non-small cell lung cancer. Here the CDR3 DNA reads TGTGCCAGCAGCTCGACAGGGGGACAAGAGACCCAGTACTTC. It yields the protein CASSSTGGQETQYF.